This T cell receptor (beta chain) was recorded in a study of T-cell reconstitution after alpha-beta-depleted transplantation in children. Study-wide points: After transplant, at about two months, alpha-beta T cells were reportedly derived from several hundred expanded graft clones.

The ends were cut back, 0 bases at V and 4 bases at J, with 14 bases in the middle. Germline V gene data show CDR1 as SGHKS and CDR2 as YYEKEE (reference sequence). The CDR3 has 16 residues. This clonotype was seen ten or more times. Its matching antigen is unknown. Preparation of the TCRbeta library involved a method that used unique molecular identifiers. TCRdb re-derived calls from the PCR reads in MiXCR, one entry per CDR3 protein. The sample contains 250,000 to 300,000 distinct CDR3 sequences, roughly a tenth of which appear only once. The gene calls are TRBV5-5 and TRBJ1-5; D unclear. Here the sequenced sample was PBMCs, taken before TCRalphabeta/CD19-depleted stem cell transplant. The TCR originated in a boy younger than two with acute myeloid leukemia, due to receive a stem cell transplant. CDR3 coding DNA: TGTGCCAGCAGCTTGGGGGCGAACTTGGAAAATCAGCCCCAGCATTTT. Its protein is CASSLGANLENQPQHF.